A single sample gave rise to the 31 T cell receptor beta chains below, sequenced in a study of T-cell memory formation after mild COVID-19. TCRdb called the 5' RACE reads again in MiXCR, with one record for every CDR3 protein. This sample yields a few hundred thousand distinct CDR3 sequences, of which about 20% are seen a single time; roughly 9.1% belongs to the top ten. Sequenced: PBMCs or a T cell subset sorted from them (not recorded which). The receptors shown here come from an adult woman who had mild COVID-19 (a few samples of this study predate the infection). Cell type and time point are not known.

This clonotype appeared a few times. J is TRBJ1-5 and V is TRBV6-5; 10 nucleotides line up with TRBD1. V dropped 5 bases and J dropped 5; count of bases not matched to a gene: 3. Per germline, CDR1 MNHEY and CDR2 SVGAGI. CDR3 length equals 14 residues. The CDR3 nucleotides read TGTGCCAGCAGTGTTGACAGGGGGCATCAGCCCCAGCATTTT. Amino acids: CASSVDRGHQPQHF.

The V gene is TRBV7-9, the J gene TRBJ2-7; no reliable D call. V was pared by 5 bases and J by 4 bases, with 15 bases between. CDR1 SEHNR and CDR2 FQNEAQ come from the germline V gene (reference sequence). The CDR3 runs to 14 residues. The CDR3 DNA reads TGTGCCAGCAGCCCTGAGGCTAGGCAGTACGAGCAGTACTTC. Translation gives CASSPEARQYEQYF.

This chain uses TRBV28 with TRBJ2-5; no firm D call. This CDR3 is built from 15 residues. The germline V gene has CDR1 MDHEN and CDR2 SYDVKM. The ends were cut back, 2 bases at V and 1 base at J, with 11 bases in the middle. The DNA of the CDR3 is TGTGCCAGCAGTTTAATGGTTAACCTCCAAGAGACCCAGTACTTC. Its protein is CASSLMVNLQETQYF.

The chain links TRBV6-2 or TRBV6-3 to TRBJ2-7; D is perhaps TRBD1 (6 bases). The V gene's germline CDR1 is MNHEY and CDR2 SVGEGT. This CDR3 region has 11 residues. V was clipped by 4 bases and J by 9 bases, with 10 bases between them. CDR3 sequence reads: CASSLQGLQYF. CDR3 DNA: TGTGCCAGCAGTTTACAGGGTTTGCAGTACTTC.

The chain carries TRBV2 and TRBJ2-7; a weak D match, TRBD1 (5 bases). Germline CDR1 reads SNHLY; CDR2 reads FYNNEI. Deletions cut 4 bases from V and 2 bases from J, with 12 bases between. The CDR3 loop spans 14 amino acids. Here the CDR3 reads CASSGQGGPYEQYF. The CDR3 nucleotides read TGTGCCAGCAGTGGCCAGGGTGGACCCTACGAGCAGTACTTC.

For the CDR3, the DNA is TGTGCCAGCAGCCCTAACCGAGGACTAGCCCGTTTGGATGAGCAGTTCTTC. Translated: CASSPNRGLARLDEQFF. The rearrangement uses TRBV7-9 and TRBJ2-1, with TRBD2 identical over 8 bases. Unmatched junction bases numbered 17, after V lost 5 bases and J lost 8 bases. Germline assignment: CDR1 SEHNR and CDR2 FQNEAQ (reference sequence). This CDR3 region has 17 residues.

The chain couples TRBV7-2 to TRBJ2-3; D not resolved. CDR3 length equals 14 residues. Germline V gene sequence: CDR1 SGHTA, CDR2 FQGNSA. The V and J ends lost 3 bases and 3 bases respectively, with 10 bases between them. CDR3 region: CASSFSVGTDTQYF. CDR3 nucleotides: TGTGCCAGCAGCTTCTCCGTCGGAACAGATACGCAGTATTTT.

This clonotype was observed a handful of times. The chain links TRBV25-1 to TRBJ2-5; D remains ambiguous. Germline V gene data show CDR1 as MGHDK and CDR2 as SYGVNS. The V gene lost 1 base and the J gene lost 3 bases, with 6 bases spanning the gap. The CDR3 is 13 residues long. CDR3 amino acids: CASSESPKETQYF. CDR3 bases: TGTGCCAGCAGTGAATCTCCGAAAGAGACCCAGTACTTC.

This clonotype was observed a handful of times. The rearrangement links TRBV12-5 to TRBJ1-2, with 8 bases matching TRBD1. The CDR3 is 16 residues long. The J segment lost 3 bases and the V segment lost 0 bases, leaving 6 bases of the junction unmatched. CDR1 is LGHNT and CDR2 is FRNRAP in the germline V gene. DNA for the CDR3: TGTGCTAGTGGTTTGGTACGGGCAGGGGGCCACTATGGCTACACCTTC. Its translation: CASGLVRAGGHYGYTF.

Written as DNA, the CDR3 is TGTGCCTGGAGTCTCGGGAACACTGAAGCTTTCTTT. Its protein product is CAWSLGNTEAFF. The rearrangement uses TRBV30 and TRBJ1-1; D remains unclear. The CDR3 is 12 residues long. V lost 2 bases, J lost 1 base, and 5 bases lay in between. Germline-derived CDR1 and CDR2 are GTSNPN and SVGIG (reference sequence).

The rearrangement links TRBV24-1 to TRBJ2-7, with 9 bases identical to TRBD1. J gave up 6 bases and V 4 bases, and 3 bases lay outside the gene matches. The germline gives CDR1 KGHDR, CDR2 SFDVKD. The CDR3 spans 13 residues. The CDR3 sequence is CATSEGTGTEQYF. DNA of the CDR3: TGTGCCACCAGTGAGGGGACAGGGACCGAGCAGTACTTC.

The chain employs TRBV24-1 and TRBJ2-1, with D perhaps matching TRBD2 (5 bases). From germline, CDR1 is KGHDR and CDR2 SFDVKD. Deletions cut 10 bases from V and 4 bases from J, with 10 bases between. This CDR3 contains 12 residues. As DNA, the CDR3 is TGTGCCACGAGCGGCCGGTACAATGAGCAGTTCTTC. It codes for CATSGRYNEQFF.

This chain connects TRBV4-1 to TRBJ2-1; 15 nucleotides agree with TRBD2. Germline V gives CDR1 MGHRA, CDR2 YSYEKL. With V trimmed by 4 bases and J by 0 bases, 10 bases remained unmatched. This CDR3 has 20 residues. The CDR3, as DNA: TGCGCCAGCAGCCCCCGGGGACTAGCGGGAGGTTATAGCTCCTACAATGAGCAGTTCTTC. It encodes CASSPRGLAGGYSSYNEQFF.

The chain combines TRBV6-5 with TRBJ1-5, with a possible D match to TRBD1 (5 bases). Germline V CDR1 and CDR2: MNHEY, SVGAGI. The V and J ends lost 6 bases and 0 bases respectively, with 12 bases between them. The CDR3 extends over 15 amino acids. Written as DNA, the CDR3 is TGTGCCAGCAGAATTACCAGGGCTAGCAATCAGCCCCAGCATTTT. This translates into CASRITRASNQPQHF.

V usage is TRBV7-6 and J usage is TRBJ2-7; 9 nucleotides align to TRBD2. The CDR3 consists of 17 residues. Per germline, CDR1 SGHVS and CDR2 FNYEAQ. Trimming at V came to 3 bases and at J to 0 bases, leaving 9 bases not matched to a gene. The CDR3 spells CASSLAGGPSSSYEQYF. The CDR3, as DNA: TGTGCCAGCAGCTTGGCGGGAGGGCCTTCAAGCTCCTACGAGCAGTACTTC.

This rearrangement joins TRBV30 to TRBJ2-3; D could derive from TRBD1 or TRBD2 (5 bases each). Germline lookup yields CDR1 GTSNPN and CDR2 SVGIG (reference sequence). Deletions cut 4 bases from V and 6 bases from J, with 23 bases between. CDR3 length: 16 amino acids. Here the CDR3 reads CAWNSPRDPKIDTQYF. The CDR3 nucleotides read TGTGCCTGGAACAGCCCCCGGGACCCGAAGATTGATACGCAGTATTTT.

The table lists this clonotype with a few counts. The genes are TRBV5-6 and TRBJ2-5, with TRBD2 as a possible D gene (5 bases). Germline CDR1 is SGHDT and CDR2 is YYEEEE. CDR3 length: 14 residues. Deletions cut 0 bases from V and 4 bases from J, with 10 bases between. This CDR3 is CASSLVSAGETQYF. CDR3 bases: TGTGCCAGCAGCTTGGTTAGTGCGGGAGAGACCCAGTACTTC.

The chain recombines TRBV7-3 with TRBJ2-1, with D perhaps being TRBD1 or TRBD2 (6 bases each). The CDR3 is 13 residues long. Germline CDR1 SGHTA, CDR2 FQGTGA. Trimming stripped 5 bases from V and 15 bases from J, with 20 bases between. Here the CDR3 DNA reads TGTGCCAGCAGCCTTGCCTTGGGGGGCTGGGTGTTCTTC. Its protein product is CASSLALGGWVFF.

This clonotype was recorded a few times. J is TRBJ1-5 and V is TRBV12-3 or TRBV12-4; perhaps TRBD1 as D (6 bases). This CDR3 has 15 residues. V was cut by 6 bases and J by 8 bases, with 20 bases left in between. The CDR3 DNA reads TGTGCCAGCAGCCCCCCCACAGGGAGTTGGAAGCCCCAGCATTTT. It specifies CASSPPTGSWKPQHF.

V is TRBV19 and J is TRBJ2-7; D is possibly TRBD2 (5 bases). Germline-derived CDR1 and CDR2 are LNHDA and SQIVND (reference sequence). There are 14 residues in the CDR3. Trimming cost V 3 bases and J 2 bases, with 11 bases left between them. Here the CDR3 DNA reads TGTGCCAGTAGTATTGGCGGGCCTCCCTACGAGCAGTACTTC. Its protein product is CASSIGGPPYEQYF.

This clonotype was observed at least ten times. The V call is TRBV9, the J call TRBJ2-5; D is unclear. Germline CDR1 reads SGDLS; CDR2 reads YYNGEE. The V end was cut by 0 bases, the J end by 2 bases, with 2 bases between. The length of the CDR3 is 12 residues. This chain's CDR3 is CASSVGQETQYF. CDR3 bases: TGTGCCAGCAGCGTAGGGCAAGAGACCCAGTACTTC.

A few counts support this clonotype. The rearrangement links TRBV20-1 to TRBJ2-3; D perhaps matches TRBD2 (6 bases). The CDR3 runs to 15 residues. The V end was cut by 0 bases, the J end by 0 bases, with 10 bases between. The germline CDR1 and CDR2 sequences are DFQATT and SNEGSKA (reference sequence). The CDR3 bases are TGCAGTGCTAGAGATAGCGGATCTAGCACAGATACGCAGTATTTT. This sequence encodes CSARDSGSSTDTQYF.

The chain employs TRBV3-1 and TRBJ2-4; perhaps TRBD2 as D (5 bases). The CDR3 contains 12 residues. From germline, CDR1 is LGHDT and CDR2 YNNKEL (reference sequence). Trimming stripped 1 base from V and 12 bases from J, with 10 bases between. This CDR3 reads CASSQGDYPQYF. In nucleotides, the CDR3 is TGTGCCAGCAGCCAAGGAGACTACCCTCAGTACTTC.

This chain joins TRBV20-1 and TRBJ2-7; D may be TRBD1 (6 bases). The V gene's germline CDR1 is DFQATT and CDR2 SNEGSKA (reference sequence). This CDR3 comprises 15 residues. Trimming shortened V by 5 bases and J by 2 bases, and 19 bases separated the two germline ends. The CDR3 DNA is TGCAGTGCTCGATACCCAGGGGAGTTGGCCTACGAGCAGTACTTC. Encoded protein: CSARYPGELAYEQYF.

This clonotype turned up a few times. The chain joins TRBV7-9 to TRBJ1-4, with D maybe TRBD1 (6 bases). The V gene's germline CDR1 is SEHNR and CDR2 FQNEAQ (reference sequence). The CDR3 is 16 amino acids. V lost 1 base and J 2 bases, leaving 11 bases between the germline ends. CDR3 DNA sequence: TGTGCCAGCAGCTTAGGCCCCAGGGGTACTAATGAAAAACTGTTTTTT. Residues: CASSLGPRGTNEKLFF. Full variable domain (remainder filled in from reference TRBV7-9 and TRBJ1-4): DTGVSQNPRHKITKRGQNVTFRCDPISEHNRLYWYRQTLGQGPEFLTYFQNEAQLEKSRLLSDRFSAERPKGSFSTLEIQRTEQGDSAMYLCASSLGPRGTNEKLFFGSGTQLSVL.

This clonotype has more than one count but fewer than ten. The chain is built from TRBV7-9 and TRBJ1-1; weak D call: TRBD1 (5 bases). The CDR3 is 15 residues long. Trimming shortened V by 3 bases and J by 0 bases, and 11 bases separated the two germline ends. Germline values: CDR1 SEHNR, CDR2 FQNEAQ (reference sequence). In nucleotides, the CDR3 is TGTGCCAGCAGCTTCGGGGGGGGGATGAACACTGAAGCTTTCTTT. It encodes CASSFGGGMNTEAFF.

This clonotype was recorded a few times. V gene TRBV12-3 or TRBV12-4 combines with J gene TRBJ2-1, with TRBD1 matching 11 bases. CDR3 length equals 16 residues. The ends lost 6 bases at V and 3 bases at J; junction bases unmatched: 7. DNA of the CDR3: TGTGCCAGCAGCGAGTGGGGACAGGGGGGCTACAATGAGCAGTTCTTC. Translated: CASSEWGQGGYNEQFF.

The gene calls are TRBV21-1 and TRBJ2-3; the table gives TRBD2 as D, unverified against the DNA. TRBV21-1 is described as a pseudogene. This CDR3 comprises 16 residues. CDR3 nucleotide sequence: TGTGCCAGCAGCAATCCGGCGAGGTCGGCCCAAGATACGCAGTATTTT. Its translation: CASSNPARSAQDTQYF.

This clonotype has just a few counts. The V gene is TRBV4-1, the J gene TRBJ2-5; D unresolved. Germline V CDR1 and CDR2: MGHRA, YSYEKL. The CDR3 extends over 14 amino acids. V was clipped by 3 bases and J by 5 bases, with 13 bases between them. CDR3 loop: CASSQAYVGETQYF. DNA of the CDR3: TGCGCCAGCAGCCAGGCTTACGTAGGGGAGACCCAGTACTTC.

The chain couples TRBV18 to TRBJ1-2, with TRBD1 identical over 12 bases. V gave up 0 bases and J gave up 5 bases; unmatched junction bases: 4. Germline loops: CDR1 KGHSH, CDR2 LQKENI. The CDR3 extends over 16 amino acids. The CDR3 DNA is TGTGCCAGCTCACCACCGGGGGACAGGGGGCCGTATGGCTACACCTTC. This gives the protein CASSPPGDRGPYGYTF.

This clonotype was seen ten or more times. The chain has TRBV11-3 and TRBJ2-2; D not resolved. Trimming took 6 bases from V and 3 from J, leaving 2 bases between them. The germline CDR1 and CDR2 sequences are SGHNT and YENEEA. The CDR3 length is 11 residues. CDR3 region: CASRYTGELFF. The CDR3 DNA follows: TGTGCCAGCAGGTACACCGGGGAGCTGTTTTTT.